This passage covers 27 T cell receptor beta chains from one sample sequenced in a study of T cells in narcolepsy. TCRdb's copy holds only in-frame clones and misses some; the assay was immunoSEQ multiplex PCR. This sample carries some 17,000 clones, approximately 72% of them seen once, and the ten largest clones take 11% to 15%. The specimen was CD45RA- memory CD8+ T cells from PBMCs. These receptors were taken from a human donor with narcolepsy.

This chain uses TRBV7-8 with TRBJ1-2; 9 bases map to TRBD1. Germline V gives CDR1 SGHVS, CDR2 FQNEAQ. CDR3 length: 14 amino acids. Trimming took 8 bases from V and 2 from J; bases not matched to a gene: 6. Here the CDR3 reads CASLGQGLNYGYTF. CDR3 in DNA: TGTGCCAGCCTGGGACAGGGATTAAACTATGGCTACACCTTC.

Relative to its sample, this clone is medium-sized. The rearrangement uses TRBV2 and TRBJ1-1; D ambiguous. The V and J ends lost 3 bases and 2 bases respectively, with 10 bases between them. CDR1 and CDR2 (germline): SNHLY, FYNNEI. CDR3 size: 14 residues. CDR3 residues: CASSDSRGNTEAFF. In DNA form, the CDR3 reads TGTGCCAGCAGTGACTCGCGGGGTAACACTGAAGCTTTCTTT.

V and J are TRBV10-3 and TRBJ1-1; 9 bases fit TRBD1. This CDR3 is built from 13 residues. V shed 10 bases, J shed 3 bases, and the junction held 6 bases outside the gene matches. The germline V gene encodes CDR1 ENHRY and CDR2 SYGVKD. CDR3 DNA: TGTGCCACAAACAGGGGGCTCGACACTGAAGCTTTCTTT. This gives the protein CATNRGLDTEAFF.

The chain uses TRBV5-1 and TRBJ1-5; D not certain. V lost 0 bases to trimming and J lost 7 bases, with 8 bases between them. This CDR3 contains 13 residues. The germline CDR1 and CDR2 sequences are SGHRS and YFSETQ. The CDR3 loop is CASSLEGWQPQHF. CDR3 DNA: TGCGCCAGCAGCTTGGAGGGCTGGCAGCCCCAGCATTTT.

The sample holds a few counts of this clone. One junction end disagrees with the germline gene, perhaps due to a read error. V is TRBV6-5 and J is TRBJ2-3; the match to TRBD2 covers 15 bases. Germline CDR1 is MNHEY and CDR2 is SVGAGI. This CDR3 is built from 14 residues. CDR3 sequence: CASSQLGLAGGGDF. CDR3 bases: TGTGCCAGCAGTCAACTCGGACTAGCGGGAGGGGGAGATTTT.

The chain has TRBV6-5 and TRBJ1-1; 9 nucleotides match TRBD1. The CDR3 has 13 residues. Per germline, CDR1 MNHEY and CDR2 SVGAGI. Losses at the gene ends were 10 bases for V and 8 bases for J; bases not matched to a gene: 11. The CDR3 protein is CAISGQGRVEAFF. The CDR3 nucleotides are TGTGCCATCAGCGGACAGGGGAGAGTGGAAGCTTTCTTT.

This sequence joins TRBV16 and TRBJ1-1; D ambiguous. CDR3 length: 13 residues. Per the germline V gene, CDR1 is KGHSY and CDR2 is FQNENV. V lost 8 bases and J lost 6, with 16 bases in between. The CDR3 sequence is CASSPDKGAEAFF. The DNA of the CDR3 is TGTGCCAGCTCCCCCGACAAGGGCGCTGAAGCTTTCTTT.

This chain links TRBV15 with TRBJ2-1; D is unclear. V was trimmed by 4 bases and J by 5 bases, leaving 9 bases between them. Germline V gene lookup returns CDR1 LNHNV and CDR2 YYDKDF (reference sequence). The CDR3 length is 13 residues. The CDR3 reads CATSNLRDNEQFF. The CDR3 DNA sequence: TGTGCCACCAGCAACCTAAGAGACAATGAGCAGTTCTTC.

The DNA of the CDR3 is TGTGCCACCGCACGTCGGGCTACGAACACTGAAGCTTTCTTT. Residues: CATARRATNTEAFF. The chain employs TRBV6-1 and TRBJ1-1, with D unclear. V was cut by 10 bases and J by 1 base, with 16 bases left in between. The CDR3 runs 14 residues. Germline CDR1 is MNHNS and CDR2 is SASEGT.

The rearrangement links TRBV30 to TRBJ1-5; the match to TRBD1 covers 9 bases. This CDR3 spans 18 amino acids. Germline V lookup: CDR1 GTSNPN, CDR2 SVGIG (reference sequence). J was trimmed by 1 base and V by 2 bases; bases with no gene match: 12. CDR3 loop: CAWSPFKTGGISNQPQHF. CDR3 DNA sequence: TGTGCCTGGAGTCCCTTCAAGACAGGGGGTATAAGCAATCAGCCCCAGCATTTT.

The V call is TRBV15, the J call TRBJ2-3; tentative D call: TRBD1 (7 bases). Germline CDR1 and CDR2: LNHNV and YYDKDF (reference sequence). The CDR3 extends over 14 amino acids. The V gene lost 0 bases and the J gene lost 4 bases, with 8 bases spanning the gap. The CDR3 sequence: CATSRDRGADTQYF. CDR3 bases: TGTGCCACCAGCAGAGACAGGGGGGCAGATACGCAGTATTTT.

V usage is TRBV29-1 and J usage is TRBJ1-2; D call uncertain. In germline, CDR1 is SQVTM, CDR2 ANQGSEA. This CDR3 is 15 amino acids long. Trimming took 2 bases from V and 0 from J, leaving 13 bases between them. The CDR3 is CSVEMVPESNYGYTF. The CDR3 bases are TGCAGCGTTGAAATGGTACCAGAATCTAACTATGGCTACACCTTC.

The chain carries TRBV6-6 and TRBJ1-1; no firm D call. The germline V gene encodes CDR1 MNHNY and CDR2 SVGAGI (reference sequence). The CDR3 has 11 amino acids. Trimming removed 11 bases from V and 0 bases from J, with 7 bases in between. The CDR3 DNA follows: TGTGCCGTAAAGATGAACACTGAAGCTTTCTTT. Its protein product is CAVKMNTEAFF.

The chain is built from TRBV7-3 and TRBJ2-7, with 8 bases identical to TRBD1. Trimming took 5 bases from V and 4 from J; bases not matched to a gene: 10. CDR1 is SGHTA and CDR2 is FQGTGA in the germline V gene. The CDR3 is 15 residues long. Here the CDR3 DNA reads TGTGCCAGCAGCCTCGACAGGGGTAGAGGGTACGAGCAGTACTTC. It is translated as CASSLDRGRGYEQYF.

This chain uses TRBV9 with TRBJ1-2; D gene uncertain. Deletions cut 0 bases from V and 2 bases from J, with 11 bases between. CDR3 length: 15 amino acids. The germline gives CDR1 SGDLS, CDR2 YYNGEE. Here the CDR3 reads CASSVDSVGNYGYTF. The CDR3 DNA sequence: TGTGCCAGCAGCGTAGACTCCGTAGGGAACTATGGCTACACCTTC.

The V call is TRBV6-5, the J call TRBJ1-2, with D unresolved. The CDR3 covers 14 residues. V lost 6 bases to trimming and J lost 6 bases, with 17 bases between them. Germline loops: CDR1 MNHEY, CDR2 SVGAGI. The CDR3 nucleotides read TGTGCCAGCAGCCCCATCAAAGGGAGGGATGGCTACACCTTC. This encodes CASSPIKGRDGYTF.

This clone was seen just once. The chain is built from TRBV9 and TRBJ2-3, with 9 bases identical to TRBD2. The V gene's germline CDR1 is SGDLS and CDR2 YYNGEE. J was trimmed by 6 bases and V by 1 base; bases with no gene match: 12. The CDR3 has 17 residues. In DNA, the CDR3 is TGTGCCAGCAGCGTATCCCACCGTGTAAGCGGGGGGGATACGCAGTATTTT. Protein sequence: CASSVSHRVSGGDTQYF.

The chain combines TRBV6-6 with TRBJ2-7, with 9 positions matching TRBD2. The CDR3 length is 14 residues. The germline V gene encodes CDR1 MNHNY and CDR2 SVGAGI (reference sequence). V lost 6 bases to trimming and J lost 4 bases; unmatched junction nucleotides: 7. The CDR3 bases are TGTGCCAGCAGCCTTAGCGGGAGTATGTACGAGCAGTACTTC. As protein: CASSLSGSMYEQYF.

This rearrangement joins TRBV4-2 to TRBJ1-2; D is possibly TRBD1 (6 bases). The CDR3 length is 16 residues. The germline gives CDR1 LGHNA, CDR2 YNFKEQ. Trimming took 0 bases from V and 8 from J, leaving 19 bases between them. The CDR3 DNA is TGTGCCAGCAGCCAAGATTCCGGGGGCGATTTCTACGGCTACACCTTC. Its translation is CASSQDSGGDFYGYTF.

This clone came up a few times. The chain is built from TRBV6-5 and TRBJ1-1, with a tentative D call TRBD1 (6 bases). The V end lost 5 bases, the J end lost 5 bases, and 9 bases lay between the germline ends. Germline CDR1 MNHEY, CDR2 SVGAGI. CDR3 length: 12 amino acids. Written as DNA, the CDR3 is TGTGCCAGCAGTGCAGGGGTGACTGAAGCTTTCTTT. It encodes CASSAGVTEAFF.

CDR3 nucleotides: TGTGCCAGCACCACTGGAGGGGGACTCCAGACCTACGAGCAGTACTTC. This codes for CASTTGGGLQTYEQYF. V usage is TRBV5-6 and J usage is TRBJ2-7; D assignment may be TRBD1 or TRBD2 (6 bases each). CDR3 size: 16 residues. The germline CDR1 and CDR2 sequences are SGHDT and YYEEEE. Trimming removed 6 bases at V and 2 bases at J, with 21 bases between.

V is TRBV6-5 and J is TRBJ2-1; D possibly uses TRBD1 or TRBD2 (7 bases each). CDR3 length: 14 residues. V lost 4 bases, J lost 7 bases, and 14 bases lay in between. CDR1 and CDR2 from the germline V gene are MNHEY and SVGAGI. The CDR3 reads CASSSGGGGNEQFF. In nucleotides, the CDR3 is TGTGCCAGCAGTTCAGGGGGGGGCGGGAATGAGCAGTTCTTC.

CDR3 in DNA: TGTGCCAGCAGTAAGGCGGCAGGGCCGGGATATGGCTACACCTTC. Its translation is CASSKAAGPGYGYTF. The V and J genes are TRBV2 and TRBJ1-2; TRBD1 is a possible D gene (5 bases). The V end was cut by 5 bases, the J end by 5 bases, with 18 bases between. CDR3 length: 15 amino acids. Germline CDR1 SNHLY, CDR2 FYNNEI.

This chain connects TRBV4-1 to TRBJ2-2, with 7 bases identical to TRBD1. CDR3 length: 15 residues. Losses at the gene ends were 4 bases for V and 4 bases for J; bases not matched to a gene: 6. Germline lookup yields CDR1 MGHRA and CDR2 YSYEKL. CDR3 in DNA: TGCGCCAGCAGCCGCCCGACAGGGTCCACCGGGGAGCTGTTTTTT. It codes for CASSRPTGSTGELFF.

The CDR3 DNA reads TGTGCCAGCAGGCATTCCGGGACAGGGTCTGGAAACACCATATATTTT. It is translated as CASRHSGTGSGNTIYF. This chain connects TRBV2 to TRBJ1-3; 9 bases map to TRBD1. This CDR3 region has 16 residues. The J segment lost 1 base and the V segment lost 6 bases, leaving 7 bases of the junction unmatched. Germline CDR1 and CDR2: SNHLY and FYNNEI.

This chain links TRBV4-1 with TRBJ2-5; D not certain. V was cut by 1 base and J by 1 base, with 25 bases left in between. Germline V lookup: CDR1 MGHRA, CDR2 YSYEKL. CDR3 length: 20 residues. CDR3 protein: CASSQVPILWATPPQETQYF. In DNA, the CDR3 is TGCGCCAGCAGCCAAGTTCCGATTTTATGGGCGACCCCTCCCCAAGAGACCCAGTACTTC.

This clone was picked up a small number of times. The rearrangement joins TRBV2 to TRBJ1-1; 7 bases line up with TRBD1. Germline V gives CDR1 SNHLY, CDR2 FYNNEI. With 5 bases clipped from V and 9 bases from J, the junction kept 3 bases outside the gene matches. CDR3 length equals 11 residues. CDR3 in amino acids: CASSLGGQAFF. CDR3 in DNA: TGTGCCAGCAGTTTAGGGGGCCAAGCTTTCTTT.